These 4 T cell receptor beta chains originate from one sample sequenced in a study of patients and donors after allogeneic stem cell transplantation. TCRdb independently ran MiXCR on the RT-PCR reads; one entry per CDR3 protein. Here the sample spans some 960,000 distinct CDR3 sequences, about a sixth being singletons. Sequencing was carried out using blood, either unsorted or a sorted T cell fraction (not recorded which). The receptors derive from a human donor who was either an allogeneic HSCT recipient or a stem cell or donor lymphocyte infusion donor (not recorded which). It is not recorded whose cells these are; they may come from a transplant donor.

The chain joins TRBV3-1 to TRBJ2-4, with 8 bases lining up with TRBD1. Germline lookup yields CDR1 LGHDT and CDR2 YNNKEL (reference sequence). The CDR3 is made up of 19 amino acids. The ends lost 0 bases at V and 1 base at J; junction bases unmatched: 11. Written as DNA, the CDR3 is TGTGCCAGCAGCCAAGACGCCGGGACAGGAAAGGCGGCCAAAAACATTCAGTACTTC. Its protein product is CASSQDAGTGKAAKNIQYF.

This clonotype was recorded many times. The V call is TRBV4-3, the J call TRBJ1-6, with D tentatively TRBD1 (5 bases). The length of the CDR3 is 19 residues. Germline-derived CDR1 and CDR2 are LGHNA and YSLEER. Trimming pared 4 bases from V and 0 bases from J, leaving 19 bases between. The CDR3 loop is CASSPTPGHRSSYNSPLHF. In DNA form, the CDR3 reads TGCGCCAGCAGCCCAACTCCCGGACATCGAAGCTCCTATAATTCACCCCTCCACTTT.

This clonotype was counted between two and nine times. This chain connects TRBV7-9 to TRBJ1-6, with D perhaps matching TRBD1 (5 bases). Germline loops: CDR1 SEHNR, CDR2 FQNEAQ (reference sequence). V lost 6 bases and J 10 bases, leaving 19 bases between the germline ends. This CDR3 comprises 15 residues. Written as DNA, the CDR3 is TGTGCCAGCAGTCCTGAGCTCGTTCAGGGATCACCCCTCCACTTT. Translated, it gives CASSPELVQGSPLHF.

The sample holds many counts of this clonotype. V and J are TRBV24-1 and TRBJ2-1; TRBD2 agrees at 11 bases. The CDR3 sequence is 16 residues long. CDR1 is KGHDR and CDR2 is SFDVKD in the germline V gene. V trimming: 0 bases; J trimming: 5 bases; junction bases outside the gene matches: 2. CDR3 region: CATSDLTSGSDNEQFF. The DNA of the CDR3 is TGTGCCACCAGTGATTTGACTAGCGGGAGCGACAATGAGCAGTTCTTC.